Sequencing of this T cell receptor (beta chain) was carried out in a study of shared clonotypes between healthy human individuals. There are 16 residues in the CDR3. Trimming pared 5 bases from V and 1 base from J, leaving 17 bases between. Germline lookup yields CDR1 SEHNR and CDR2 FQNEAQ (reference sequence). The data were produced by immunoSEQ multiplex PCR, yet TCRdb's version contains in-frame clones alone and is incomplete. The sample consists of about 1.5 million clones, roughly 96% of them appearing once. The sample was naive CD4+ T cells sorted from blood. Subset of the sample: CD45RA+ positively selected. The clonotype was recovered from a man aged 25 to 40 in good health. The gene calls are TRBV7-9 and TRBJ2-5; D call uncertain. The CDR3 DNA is TGTGCCAGCAGCACTCCCGGCTTTAGCCGCCAAGAGACCCAGTACTTC. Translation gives CASSTPGFSRQETQYF.